This T cell receptor beta chain was recorded in a study of Graves' ophthalmopathy and Graves' hyperthyroidism. The table lists this clonotype with many counts. The junction and the germline gene differ at one end; a read error may be behind it. Amplified material comprised TCR beta CDR3 regions derived from RNA transcripts. An opening RT-PCR round employed HTBI primers and preceded a second-round multiplex PCR. TCRdb fed the multiplex PCR reads into MiXCR, producing one record per CDR3 protein. The repertoire holds 600,000 to 650,000 distinct CDR3 sequences, with around a fifth as singletons. Pregnancy or lactation, uncontrolled infections and other autoimmune diseases were grounds for excluding patients. The material sequenced was peripheral blood. The TCR sequence derives from a woman aged 18-29 years with stable Graves' hyperthyroidism. Some clones in this sample may be carry-over from other donors' samples.

The CDR3 reads CASSLEPGTSGRGVGKNIQYF. The CDR3 nucleotides are TGTGCCAGCAGCCTAGAGCCCGGGACTAGCGGGAGGGGTGTCGGCAAAAACATTCAGTACTTC. The chain uses TRBV11-2 and TRBJ2-4; 16 bases agree with TRBD2. This CDR3 contains 21 residues. The germline V gene has CDR1 SGHAT and CDR2 FQNNGV.